The 17 T cell receptor beta chains given below trace back to one sample, sequenced in a study of control samples from healthy donors and cancer patients. Some clones are missing from TCRdb's copy, which holds only in-frame ones; the method was immunoSEQ multiplex PCR. The table records approximately 93,000 clones, around 90% of them present only once. Sequencing was carried out using PBMCs. Receptor source: a woman aged 50 to 60 with colorectal cancer.

The V call is TRBV3-1 (or the pseudogene TRBV3-2), the J call TRBJ2-5; D is possibly TRBD2 (5 bases). V lost 2 bases and J 5 bases, leaving 12 bases between the germline ends. Germline CDR1 LGHDT, CDR2 YNNKEL (reference sequence). The CDR3 contains 14 residues. Here the CDR3 reads CASSQLLASETQYF. As DNA, the CDR3 is TGTGCCAGCAGCCAACTTCTAGCTTCGGAGACCCAGTACTTC.

The V gene is TRBV6-5, the J gene TRBJ2-1; 7 bases map to TRBD2. Germline V CDR1 and CDR2: MNHEY, SVGAGI. The CDR3 has 15 residues. V shed 6 bases, J shed 4 bases, and the junction held 9 bases outside the gene matches. CDR3 amino acids: CASRSRSGLYNEQFF. The DNA for the CDR3 is TGTGCCAGCAGATCTCGTAGCGGGCTATACAATGAGCAGTTCTTC.

The V and J genes are TRBV4-3 and TRBJ1-1; 8 positions match TRBD1. Germline V gives CDR1 LGHNA, CDR2 YSLEER. V gave up 0 bases and J gave up 0 bases; unmatched junction bases: 12. The CDR3 extends over 19 amino acids. CDR3 region: CASSQERTKTGGLNTEAFF. CDR3 DNA: TGCGCCAGCAGCCAAGAAAGGACCAAAACAGGGGGGCTGAACACTGAAGCTTTCTTT.

The rearrangement links TRBV27 to TRBJ2-2; a weak D match, TRBD2 (6 bases). The CDR3 sequence is 15 residues long. V lost 5 bases to trimming and J lost 5 bases, with 15 bases between them. Germline-derived CDR1 and CDR2 are MNHEY and SMNVEV (reference sequence). Here the CDR3 DNA reads TGTGCCAGCAGTACCATCGGGGGTTGGACCGGGGAGCTGTTTTTT. Its translation is CASSTIGGWTGELFF.

The V and J genes are TRBV27 and TRBJ2-2; no firm D call. Trimming shortened V by 6 bases and J by 5 bases, and 16 bases separated the two germline ends. The germline CDR1 and CDR2 sequences are MNHEY and SMNVEV (reference sequence). This CDR3 region has 15 residues. The CDR3 sequence is CASRPDSMRTGELFF. CDR3 nucleotides: TGTGCCAGCAGGCCCGATTCAATGCGGACCGGGGAGCTGTTTTTT.

The V and J genes are TRBV6-6 and TRBJ1-2; TRBD1 is a possible D gene (6 bases). The V gene's germline CDR1 is MNHNY and CDR2 SVGAGI (reference sequence). The CDR3 runs to 15 residues. The V end was cut by 5 bases, the J end by 6 bases, with 19 bases between. The CDR3 reads CASSHKNRVEDGYTF. The CDR3 DNA sequence: TGTGCCAGCAGTCACAAAAACAGGGTAGAGGATGGCTACACCTTC.

This clone is a singleton in its sample. The chain combines TRBV3-1 (or the pseudogene TRBV3-2) with TRBJ2-7; the D is unclear. The V and J ends lost 1 base and 0 bases respectively, with 4 bases between them. Per the germline V gene, CDR1 is LGHDT and CDR2 is YNNKEL (reference sequence). The CDR3 has 13 amino acids. For the CDR3, the DNA is TGTGCCAGCAGCCAAGGGGCCTCCTACGAGCAGTACGTC. As protein: CASSQGASYEQYV.

The chain joins TRBV5-6 to TRBJ1-5; D might be TRBD1 (6 bases). Germline CDR1 reads SGHDT; CDR2 reads YYEEEE. V was cut by 1 base and J by 4 bases, with 6 bases left in between. The CDR3 contains 13 residues. The CDR3 loop reads CASSLQGNQPQHF. DNA of the CDR3: TGTGCCAGCAGCTTGCAGGGGAATCAGCCCCAGCATTTT.

The V gene is TRBV10-1, the J gene TRBJ1-6; no clear D gene. Germline V gives CDR1 WNHNN, CDR2 SYGVQD (reference sequence). V was shortened by 2 bases and J by 9 bases, with 8 bases between the two germline ends. CDR3 length: 13 amino acids. CDR3 sequence: CASSEVVGSPLHF. The CDR3 nucleotides read TGCGCCAGCAGTGAGGTAGTCGGTTCACCCCTCCACTTT.

J is TRBJ2-2 and V is TRBV4-1, with 7 bases identical to TRBD1. V lost 4 bases and J lost 0; bases outside the gene matches: 5. Germline loops: CDR1 MGHRA, CDR2 YSYEKL. The CDR3 runs to 16 residues. For the CDR3, the DNA is TGCGCCAGCAGCCCTGGGGGACAGCCGAACACCGGGGAGCTGTTTTTT. Its translation: CASSPGGQPNTGELFF.

In its sample, this clone was seen once. The chain couples TRBV7-2 to TRBJ1-3; possible D gene TRBD1, 5 bases. V lost 1 base, J lost 2 bases, and 9 bases lay in between. The CDR3 loop spans 15 amino acids. Germline V gene data show CDR1 as SGHTA and CDR2 as FQGNSA. The CDR3 region is CASSLEGRAGNTIYF. The CDR3 coding sequence is TGTGCCAGCAGCTTAGAGGGCAGGGCTGGAAACACCATATATTTT.

The chain joins TRBV10-3 to TRBJ2-7, with TRBD1 matching 11 bases. From germline, CDR1 is ENHRY and CDR2 SYGVKD. J lost 5 bases, V lost 10 bases, and 4 bases had no gene match. The CDR3 consists of 12 residues. The CDR3 DNA sequence: TGTGCCAGCGGGACAGGGGGTCACGAGCAGTACGTC. It translates to CASGTGGHEQYV.

This clone came up a few times. The gene calls are TRBV4-3 and TRBJ2-3; TRBD2 aligns across 11 bases. Losses at the gene ends were 3 bases for V and 2 bases for J; bases not matched to a gene: 1. Germline V gene sequence: CDR1 LGHNA, CDR2 YSLEER. The CDR3 covers 15 residues. CDR3: CASSQGLAVTDTQYF. CDR3 bases: TGCGCCAGCAGCCAGGGACTAGCGGTCACAGATACGCAGTATTTT.

This clone was observed a few times. The genes are TRBV5-1 and TRBJ2-2, with TRBD1 matching over 7 bases. The V and J ends lost 3 bases and 4 bases, in that order; junction bases with no gene match: 3. The CDR3 length is 14 residues. Germline CDR1 and CDR2: SGHRS and YFSETQ. The CDR3 DNA is TGCGCCAGCAGCTCGGGACAGCCCACCGGGGAGCTGTTTTTT. It is translated as CASSSGQPTGELFF.

This chain connects TRBV12-5 to TRBJ2-5, with D maybe TRBD1 (5 bases). CDR1 is LGHNT and CDR2 is FRNRAP in the germline V gene. The V gene lost 1 base and the J gene lost 5 bases, with 17 bases spanning the gap. CDR3 length: 16 residues. The CDR3 DNA sequence: TGTGCTAGTGGTTTGGGCCACAGTCAGGGCCAGGAGACCCAGTACTTC. It is translated as CASGLGHSQGQETQYF.

In its sample, this clone was seen a few times. The rearrangement uses TRBV28 and TRBJ2-2; 7 bases are shared with TRBD2. With 6 bases clipped from V and 0 bases from J, the junction kept 7 bases outside the gene matches. Looked up from germline, CDR1 is MDHEN and CDR2 is SYDVKM. The CDR3 has 16 residues. This CDR3 is CASSLTSAANTGELFF. The CDR3 nucleotides are TGTGCCAGCAGCCTTACTAGCGCCGCGAACACCGGGGAGCTGTTTTTT. The variable domain in full, with the rest retrieved from reference TRBV28 and TRBJ2-2, is DVKVTQSSRYLVKRTGEKVFLECVQDMDHENMFWYRQDPGLGLRLIYFSYDVKMKEKGDIPEGYSVSREKKERFSLILESASTNQTSMYLCASSLTSAANTGELFFGEGSRLTVL.

The gene calls are TRBV2 and TRBJ1-4; D remains ambiguous. The CDR3 is 16 residues long. The V gene lost 4 bases and the J gene lost 5 bases, with 17 bases spanning the gap. Germline lookup yields CDR1 SNHLY and CDR2 FYNNEI. The CDR3 loop is CASSGKPGLLNEKLFF. The DNA of the CDR3 is TGTGCCAGCAGTGGCAAACCGGGCCTCCTGAATGAAAAACTGTTTTTT.